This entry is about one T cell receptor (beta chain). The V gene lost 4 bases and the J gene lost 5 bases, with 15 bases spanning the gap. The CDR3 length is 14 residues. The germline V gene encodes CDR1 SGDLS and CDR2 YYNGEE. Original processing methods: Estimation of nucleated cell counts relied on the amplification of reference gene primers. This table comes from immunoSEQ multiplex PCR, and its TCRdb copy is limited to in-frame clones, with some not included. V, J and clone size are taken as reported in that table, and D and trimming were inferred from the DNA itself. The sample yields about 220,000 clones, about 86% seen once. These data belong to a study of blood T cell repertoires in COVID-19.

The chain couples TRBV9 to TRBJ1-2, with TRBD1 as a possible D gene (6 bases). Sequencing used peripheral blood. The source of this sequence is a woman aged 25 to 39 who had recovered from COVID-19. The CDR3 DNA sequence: TGTGCCAGCAGCCGACAGGCCCCTGGGTATGGCTACACCTTC. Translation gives CASSRQAPGYGYTF.